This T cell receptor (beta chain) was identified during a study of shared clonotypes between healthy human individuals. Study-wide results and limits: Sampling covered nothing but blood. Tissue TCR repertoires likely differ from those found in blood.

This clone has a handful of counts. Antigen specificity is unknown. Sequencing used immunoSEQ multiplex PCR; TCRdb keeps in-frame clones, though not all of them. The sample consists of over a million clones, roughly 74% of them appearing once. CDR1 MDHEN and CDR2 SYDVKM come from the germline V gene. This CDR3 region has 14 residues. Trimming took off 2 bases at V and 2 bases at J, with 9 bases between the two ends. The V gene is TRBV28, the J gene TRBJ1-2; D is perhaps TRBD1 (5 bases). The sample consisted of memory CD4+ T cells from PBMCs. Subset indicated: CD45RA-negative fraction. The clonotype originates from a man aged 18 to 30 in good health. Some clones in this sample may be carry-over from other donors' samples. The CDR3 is CASSLGALNYGYTF. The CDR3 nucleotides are TGTGCCAGCAGTTTAGGGGCATTAAACTATGGCTACACCTTC.